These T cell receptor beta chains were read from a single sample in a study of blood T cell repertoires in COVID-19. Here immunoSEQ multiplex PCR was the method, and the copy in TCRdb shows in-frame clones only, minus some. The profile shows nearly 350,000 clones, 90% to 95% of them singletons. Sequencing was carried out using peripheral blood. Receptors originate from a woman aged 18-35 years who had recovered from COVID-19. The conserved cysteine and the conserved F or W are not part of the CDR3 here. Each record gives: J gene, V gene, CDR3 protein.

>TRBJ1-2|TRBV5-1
ASSLSRGADYGYT
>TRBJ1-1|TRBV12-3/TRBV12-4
ASSLVANTEAF
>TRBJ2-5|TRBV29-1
SVTGRRETQY
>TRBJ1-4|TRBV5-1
ASSLSGTDNEKLF
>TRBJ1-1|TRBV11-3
ASRINRDTEAF
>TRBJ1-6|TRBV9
ASSVGRASPLH
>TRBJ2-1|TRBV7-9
ASSSDRSSYNEQF
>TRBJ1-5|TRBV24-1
ATSDGQGEGEPQH
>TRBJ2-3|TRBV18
ASSFSGNKDTQY
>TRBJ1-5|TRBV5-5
ASSSLGQGVSNQPQH
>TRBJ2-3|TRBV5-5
ASSLANRGGADTQY
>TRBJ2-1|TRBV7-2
ASSYGTSGPYNEQF
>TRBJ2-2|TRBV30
AWSVDGTSGMGRGTGELF
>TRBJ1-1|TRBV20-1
SASDGFTEAF
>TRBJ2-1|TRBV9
ASSVGRGAYNEQF
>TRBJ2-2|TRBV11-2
ASSLELAGVSMETGELF
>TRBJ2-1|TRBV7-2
ASSLAPRNEQF
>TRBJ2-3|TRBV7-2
ASSWGLAGGATQY
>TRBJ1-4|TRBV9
ASSVAHSNEKLF
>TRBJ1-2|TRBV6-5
ASSSTTGIGYGYT
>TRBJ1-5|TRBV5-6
ASSLGPSAEQPQH
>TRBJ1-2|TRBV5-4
ASSSPSYGYT
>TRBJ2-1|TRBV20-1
SARANSEQF
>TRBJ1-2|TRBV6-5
ASSYKQGANYGYT
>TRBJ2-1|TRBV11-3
ASSPRTSGGYNEQF
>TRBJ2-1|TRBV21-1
ASSKRTGTYNEQF
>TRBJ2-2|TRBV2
ASSEGGLDTGELF
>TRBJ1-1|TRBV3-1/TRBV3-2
ASPWRHTEAF
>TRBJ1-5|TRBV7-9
ASSRQGVQPQH
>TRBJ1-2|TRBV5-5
ASSSLILTGQRGYT
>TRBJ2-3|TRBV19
ASSGTGVGDTQY
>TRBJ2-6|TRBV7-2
ASSLQGTSGANVLT
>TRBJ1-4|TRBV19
ASSINSFNEKLF
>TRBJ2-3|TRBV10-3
AISGPSERAGTDTQY
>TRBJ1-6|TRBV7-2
ASSPHRVKNSPLH
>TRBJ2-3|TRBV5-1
ASSLELGSTDTQY
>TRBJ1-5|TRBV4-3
ASSRTVNQPQH
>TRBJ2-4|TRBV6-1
ASSDRVSDIQY
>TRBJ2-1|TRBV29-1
SVKGLAGVGNEQF
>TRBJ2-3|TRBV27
ATLGLAGGLSTQY
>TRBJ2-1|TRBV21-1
ASSKVGGLAGAYNEQF
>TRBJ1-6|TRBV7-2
ASSSTGQAYNSPLH
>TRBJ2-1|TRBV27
ASSRMGTLYNEQF
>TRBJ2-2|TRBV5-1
ASSAGQGVTTGELF
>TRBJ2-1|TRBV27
ASSFGGTTYNEQF
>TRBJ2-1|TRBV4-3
ASSQTRGLAAQESYNEQF
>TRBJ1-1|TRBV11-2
ASSLGELAEAF
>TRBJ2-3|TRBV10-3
ATGLSTDTQY
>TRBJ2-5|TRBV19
ASSTRYAGGPETQY
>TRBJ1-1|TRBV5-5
ASSFRDRMNTEAF
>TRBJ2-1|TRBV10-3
AIRSIAGGRTGEQF
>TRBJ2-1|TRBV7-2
ASSFASGMSGHEQF
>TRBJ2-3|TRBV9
ASSLGVTDTQY